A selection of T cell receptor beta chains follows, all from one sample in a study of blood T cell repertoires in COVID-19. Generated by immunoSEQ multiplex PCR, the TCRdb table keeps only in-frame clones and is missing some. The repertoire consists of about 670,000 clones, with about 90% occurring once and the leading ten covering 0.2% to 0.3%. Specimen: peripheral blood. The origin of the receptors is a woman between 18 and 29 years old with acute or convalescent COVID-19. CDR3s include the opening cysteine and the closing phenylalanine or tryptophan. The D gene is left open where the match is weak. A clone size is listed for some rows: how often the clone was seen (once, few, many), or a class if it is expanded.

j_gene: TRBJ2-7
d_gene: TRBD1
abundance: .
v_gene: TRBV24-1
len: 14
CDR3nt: TGTGCCACCAGTCCGGGACAGGGGTCCTACGAGCAGTACTTC
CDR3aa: CATSPGQGSYEQYF

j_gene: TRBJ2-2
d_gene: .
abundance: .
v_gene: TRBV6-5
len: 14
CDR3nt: TGTGCCAGCATCAGGAGGGAGAACACCGGGGAGCTGTTTTTT
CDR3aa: CASIRRENTGELFF

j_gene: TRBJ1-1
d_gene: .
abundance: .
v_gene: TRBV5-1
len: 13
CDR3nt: TGCGCCAGCAGCTTGGAACCGAGTATTGAAGCTTTCTTT
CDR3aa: CASSLEPSIEAFF

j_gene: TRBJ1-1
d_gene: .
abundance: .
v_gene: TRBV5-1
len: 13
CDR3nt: TGCGCCAGCAGCACGACTGTGAACACTGAAGCTTTCTTT
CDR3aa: CASSTTVNTEAFF

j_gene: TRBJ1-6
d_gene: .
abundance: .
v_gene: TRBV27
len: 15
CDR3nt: TGTGCCAGCGGCGGACGGGACTCCTATAATTCACCCCTCCACTTT
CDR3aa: CASGGRDSYNSPLHF

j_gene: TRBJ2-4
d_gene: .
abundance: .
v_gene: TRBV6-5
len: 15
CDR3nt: TGTGCCAGCAGGACAGGTTCCCTAGCCAAAAACATTCAGTACTTC
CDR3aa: CASRTGSLAKNIQYF

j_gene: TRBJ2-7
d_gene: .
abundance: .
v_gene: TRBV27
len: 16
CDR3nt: TGTGCCAGCAGTTCCCGCAACTCAGGGAACTCCTACGAGCAGTACTTC
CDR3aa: CASSSRNSGNSYEQYF

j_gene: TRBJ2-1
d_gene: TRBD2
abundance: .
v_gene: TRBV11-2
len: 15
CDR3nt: TGTGCCAGCAGCTTAACCCAGCGGGGGGGTTATGAGCAGTTCTTC
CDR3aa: CASSLTQRGGYEQFF

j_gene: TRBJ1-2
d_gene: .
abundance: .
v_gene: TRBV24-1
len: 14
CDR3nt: TGTGCCACCAGTGATACACAGAGATCCTATGGCTACACCTTC
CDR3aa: CATSDTQRSYGYTF

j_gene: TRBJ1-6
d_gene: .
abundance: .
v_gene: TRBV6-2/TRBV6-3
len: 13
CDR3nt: TGTGCCAGCAGTTACGGTGTGGGGCGGCTCCCCCACTTT
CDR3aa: CASSYGVGRLPHF

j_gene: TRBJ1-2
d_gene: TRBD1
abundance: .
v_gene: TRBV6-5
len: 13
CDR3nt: TGTGCCACCGCGACAGGGTGGATGATTGGCTACACCTTC
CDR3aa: CATATGWMIGYTF

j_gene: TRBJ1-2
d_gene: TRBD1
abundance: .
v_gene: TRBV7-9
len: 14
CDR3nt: TGTGCCAGCAGCGACAGGACAGGCTCCTATGGCTACACCTTC
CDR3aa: CASSDRTGSYGYTF

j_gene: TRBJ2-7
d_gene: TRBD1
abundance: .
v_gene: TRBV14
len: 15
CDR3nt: TGTGCCAGCAGCCAAGAAACCGGGACAGCATACGAGCAGTACTTC
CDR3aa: CASSQETGTAYEQYF

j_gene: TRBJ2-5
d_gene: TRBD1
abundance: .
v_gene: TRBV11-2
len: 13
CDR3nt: TGTGCCAGCAGCTTGACAGGGGAAGAGACCCAGTACTTC
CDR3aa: CASSLTGEETQYF

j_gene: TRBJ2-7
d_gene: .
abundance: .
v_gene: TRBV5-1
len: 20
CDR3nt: TGCGCCAGCAGCTTGGCCACCTTAAATTTTCGGGGTTCTCGGGGCTACGAGCAGTACTTC
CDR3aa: CASSLATLNFRGSRGYEQYF

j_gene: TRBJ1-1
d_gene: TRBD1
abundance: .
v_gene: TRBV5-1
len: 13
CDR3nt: TGCGCCAGCGGTGCGACAGGGGGCAAGTCGGCTTTCTTT
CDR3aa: CASGATGGKSAFF

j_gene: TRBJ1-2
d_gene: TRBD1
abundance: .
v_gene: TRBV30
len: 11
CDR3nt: TGTGCCTGGAGGACAGGGTATGGCTACACCTTC
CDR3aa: CAWRTGYGYTF

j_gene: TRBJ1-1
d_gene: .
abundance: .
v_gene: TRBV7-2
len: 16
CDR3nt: TGTGCCAGCAGCTTAAGGCCCCCTGACATCTTGGGTGAAGCTTTCTTT
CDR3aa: CASSLRPPDILGEAFF

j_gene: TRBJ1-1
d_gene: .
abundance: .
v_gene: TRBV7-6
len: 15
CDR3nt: TGTGCCAGCAGCATATCAACAGGGAGGAACACTGAAGCTTTCTTT
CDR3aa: CASSISTGRNTEAFF

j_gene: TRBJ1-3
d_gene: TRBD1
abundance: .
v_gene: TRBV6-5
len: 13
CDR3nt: TGTGCCAGCAGGTGGACAGGCGGAAACACCATATATTTT
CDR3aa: CASRWTGGNTIYF

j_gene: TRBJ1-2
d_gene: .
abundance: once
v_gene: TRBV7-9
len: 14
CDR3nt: TGTGCCAGCAGCTTAATGGGGCAGGAATATGGCTACACCTTC
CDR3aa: CASSLMGQEYGYTF

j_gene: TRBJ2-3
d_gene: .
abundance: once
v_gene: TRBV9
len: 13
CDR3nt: TGTGCCAGCAGCGTAGACGTCGAGGATACGCAGTATTTT
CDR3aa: CASSVDVEDTQYF

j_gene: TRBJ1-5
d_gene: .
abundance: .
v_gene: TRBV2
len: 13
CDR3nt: TGTGCCAGCACTAGGGGTAGCAATCAGCCCCAGCATTTT
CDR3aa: CASTRGSNQPQHF

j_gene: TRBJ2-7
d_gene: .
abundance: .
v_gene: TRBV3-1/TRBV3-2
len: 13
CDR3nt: TGTGCCAGCAGAGACAGAGGCGCCTACGAGCAGTACTTC
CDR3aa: CASRDRGAYEQYF

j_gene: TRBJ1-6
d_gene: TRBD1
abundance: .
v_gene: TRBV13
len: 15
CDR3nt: TGTGCCAGCAGCTTAGGGACAGGGTTTGGTTCACCCCTCCACTTT
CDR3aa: CASSLGTGFGSPLHF

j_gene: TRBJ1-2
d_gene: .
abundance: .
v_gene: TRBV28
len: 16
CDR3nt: TGTGCCAGCAGTTTAGACGCGCCGGGGGGGCCCTATGGCTACACCTTC
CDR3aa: CASSLDAPGGPYGYTF

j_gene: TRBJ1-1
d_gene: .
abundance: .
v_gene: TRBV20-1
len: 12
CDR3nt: TGCAGTGCTAGTGGGAGTAACACTGAAGCTTTCTTT
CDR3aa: CSASGSNTEAFF

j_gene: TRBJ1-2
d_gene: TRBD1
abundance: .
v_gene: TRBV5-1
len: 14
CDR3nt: TGCGCCAGCAGGACGGACAGGGGACCCTATGGCTACACCTTC
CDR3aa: CASRTDRGPYGYTF

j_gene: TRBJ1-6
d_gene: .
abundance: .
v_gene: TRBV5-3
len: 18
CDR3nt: TGTGCCAGAAGCTTGATATCACGGTGCGGGGGGCAAGGTTCACCCCTCCACTTT
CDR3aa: CARSLISRCGGQGSPLHF

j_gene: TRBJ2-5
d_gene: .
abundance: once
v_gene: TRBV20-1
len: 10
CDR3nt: TGCAGTGCTAACAGAGAGACCCAGTACTTC
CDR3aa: CSANRETQYF

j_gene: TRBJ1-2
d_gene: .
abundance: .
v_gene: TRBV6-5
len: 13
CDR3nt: TGTGCCAGCAGTAAGGACAGAAACTATGGCTACACCTTC
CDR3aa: CASSKDRNYGYTF

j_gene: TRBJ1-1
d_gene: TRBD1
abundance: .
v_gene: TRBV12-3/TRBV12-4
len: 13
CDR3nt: TGTGCCAGCAGTTTTAGCAGGGGGACTGAAGCTTTCTTT
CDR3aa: CASSFSRGTEAFF

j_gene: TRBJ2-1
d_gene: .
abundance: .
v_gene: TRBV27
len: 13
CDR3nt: TGTGCCAGCAGCCAACAGGGAAGAAATGAGCAGTTCTTC
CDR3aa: CASSQQGRNEQFF

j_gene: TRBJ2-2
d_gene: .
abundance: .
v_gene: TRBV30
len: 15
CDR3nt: TGTGCCTGGAGTGTTGAGGGGGGGGACACCGGGGAGCTGTTTTTT
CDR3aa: CAWSVEGGDTGELFF

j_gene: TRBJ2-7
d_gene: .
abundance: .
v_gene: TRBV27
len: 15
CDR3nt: TGTGCCAGCAGCTCCTTCCCGGGGTCGGGGTACGAGCAGTACTTC
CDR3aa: CASSSFPGSGYEQYF

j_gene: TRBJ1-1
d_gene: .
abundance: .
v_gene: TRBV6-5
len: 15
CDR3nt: TGTGCCAGCAGTCCCTACTCCTATTTGAACACTGAAGCTTTCTTT
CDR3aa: CASSPYSYLNTEAFF

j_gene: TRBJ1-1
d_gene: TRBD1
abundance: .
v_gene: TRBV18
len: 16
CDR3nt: TGTGCCAGCTCACCGCGTCAACAGGGGAGCAACACTGAAGCTTTCTTT
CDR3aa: CASSPRQQGSNTEAFF

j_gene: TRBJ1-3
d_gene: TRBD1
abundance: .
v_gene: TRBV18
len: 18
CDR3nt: TGTGCCAGCTCACCGACAGGGCCCATCCCCACCTCTGGAAACACCATATATTTT
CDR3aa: CASSPTGPIPTSGNTIYF

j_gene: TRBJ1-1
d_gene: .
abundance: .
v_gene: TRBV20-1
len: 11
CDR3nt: TGCAGTGCTAGTTTTCAGGGAGAAGCTTTCTTT
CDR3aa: CSASFQGEAFF

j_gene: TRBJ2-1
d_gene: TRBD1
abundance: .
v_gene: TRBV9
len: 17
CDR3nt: TGTGCCAGCAGCGTGAGACCGGGACAGGGAAGAAGCAATGAGCAGTTCTTC
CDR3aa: CASSVRPGQGRSNEQFF

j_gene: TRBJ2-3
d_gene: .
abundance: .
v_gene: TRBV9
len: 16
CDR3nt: TGTGCCAGCAGCCTCCCTAAAGCGAGTAGCACAGATACGCAGTATTTT
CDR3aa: CASSLPKASSTDTQYF

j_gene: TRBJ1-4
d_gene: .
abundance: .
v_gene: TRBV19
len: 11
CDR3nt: TGTGCCAGTAGAGATAGTGAAAAACTGTTTTTT
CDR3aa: CASRDSEKLFF

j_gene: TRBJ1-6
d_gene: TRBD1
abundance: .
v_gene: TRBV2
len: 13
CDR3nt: TGTGCCAGCAGTGCAGGGGGAAGTTCACCCCTCCACTTT
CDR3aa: CASSAGGSSPLHF

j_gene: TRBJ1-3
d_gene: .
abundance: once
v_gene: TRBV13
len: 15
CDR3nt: TGTGCCAGCAGCTTGAATGGAGCATCTGGAAACACCATATATTTT
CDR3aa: CASSLNGASGNTIYF

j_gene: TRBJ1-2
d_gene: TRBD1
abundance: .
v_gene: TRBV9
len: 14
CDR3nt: TGTGCCAGCAGCGTAGCCGGGACAGGGGGATTCTACACCTTC
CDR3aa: CASSVAGTGGFYTF

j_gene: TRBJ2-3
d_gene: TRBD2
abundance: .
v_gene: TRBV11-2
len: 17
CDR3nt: TGTGCCAGCAGCTCGAGGACTAGCGGGGACCGCACAGATACGCAGTATTTT
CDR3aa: CASSSRTSGDRTDTQYF

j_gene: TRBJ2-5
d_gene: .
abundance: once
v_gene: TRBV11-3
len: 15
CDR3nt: TGTGCCAGCAGCCCGGGGTTAGCGGTTAAAGAGACCCAGTACTTC
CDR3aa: CASSPGLAVKETQYF

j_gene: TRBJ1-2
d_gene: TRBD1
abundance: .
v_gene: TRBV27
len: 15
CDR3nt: TGTGCCAGCAGTCCTCGGGACAGACATTCCTATGGCTACACCTTC
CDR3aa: CASSPRDRHSYGYTF

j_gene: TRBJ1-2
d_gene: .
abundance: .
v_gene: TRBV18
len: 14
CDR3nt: TGTGCCAGCTCATCAGGGGTTGGGAACTATGGCTACACCTTC
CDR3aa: CASSSGVGNYGYTF

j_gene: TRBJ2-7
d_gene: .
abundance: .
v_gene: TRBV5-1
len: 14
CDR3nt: TGCGCCAGCAGCTTAGGGGCTCAGGGATACGAGCAGTACTTC
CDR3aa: CASSLGAQGYEQYF

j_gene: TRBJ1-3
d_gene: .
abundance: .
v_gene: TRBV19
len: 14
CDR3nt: TGTGCCAGTAGTTCGAAGACAGGCGGAAACACCATATATTTT
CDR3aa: CASSSKTGGNTIYF

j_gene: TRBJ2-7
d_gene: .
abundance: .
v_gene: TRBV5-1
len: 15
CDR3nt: TGCGCCAGCAGCTTCCGGGACACACAATACTACGAGCAGTACTTC
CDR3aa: CASSFRDTQYYEQYF

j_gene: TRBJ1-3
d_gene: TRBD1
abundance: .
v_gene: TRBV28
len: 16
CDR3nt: TGTGCCAGCAGTTTATCGGGACAGCACTCTGGAAACACCATATATTTT
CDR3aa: CASSLSGQHSGNTIYF